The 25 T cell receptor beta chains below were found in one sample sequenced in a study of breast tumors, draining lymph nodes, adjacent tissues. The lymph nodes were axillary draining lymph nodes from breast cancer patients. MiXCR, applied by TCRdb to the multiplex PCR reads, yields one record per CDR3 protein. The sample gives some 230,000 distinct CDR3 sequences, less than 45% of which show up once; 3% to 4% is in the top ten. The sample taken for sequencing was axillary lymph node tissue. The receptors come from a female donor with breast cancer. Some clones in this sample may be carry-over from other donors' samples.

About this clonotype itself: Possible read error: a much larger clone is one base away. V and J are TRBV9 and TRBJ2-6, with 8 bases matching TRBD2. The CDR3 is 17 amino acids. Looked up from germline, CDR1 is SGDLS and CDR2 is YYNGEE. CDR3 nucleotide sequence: TGTGCCAGCAGCCCCCGGGGGGGGGTCTCTGGGGCCAGCGTCCTGACTTTC. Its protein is CASSPRGGVSGASVLTF.

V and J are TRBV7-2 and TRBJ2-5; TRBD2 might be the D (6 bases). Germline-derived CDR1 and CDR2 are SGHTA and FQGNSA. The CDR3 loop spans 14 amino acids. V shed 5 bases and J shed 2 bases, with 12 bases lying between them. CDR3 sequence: CASSPVGGQETQYF. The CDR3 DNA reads TGTGCCAGCAGCCCCGTTGGGGGGCAAGAGACCCAGTACTTC.

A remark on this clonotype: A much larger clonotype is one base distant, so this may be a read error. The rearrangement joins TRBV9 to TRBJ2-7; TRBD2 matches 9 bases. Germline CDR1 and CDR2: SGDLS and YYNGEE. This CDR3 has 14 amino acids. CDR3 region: CASSVGTSSLEQSF. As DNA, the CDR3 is TGTGCCAGCAGCGTCGGGACTAGCAGTCTGGAGCAGTCCTTC. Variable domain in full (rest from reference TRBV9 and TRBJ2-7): DSGVTQTPKHLITATGQRVTLRCSPRSGDLSVYWYQQSLDQGLQFLIQYYNGEERAKGNILERFSAQQFPDLHSELNLSSLELGDSALYFCASSVGTSSLEQSFGPGTRLTVT.

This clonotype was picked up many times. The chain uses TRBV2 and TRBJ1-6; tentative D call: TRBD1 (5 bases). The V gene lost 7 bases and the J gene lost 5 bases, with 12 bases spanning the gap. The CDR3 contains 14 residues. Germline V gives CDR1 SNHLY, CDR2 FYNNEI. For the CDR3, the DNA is TGTGCCAGCACTTCGGACACGGATAATTCACCCCTCCACTTT. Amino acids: CASTSDTDNSPLHF.

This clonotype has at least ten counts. This CDR3 reads CASSQDPVIRRENEQYF. The DNA of the CDR3 is TGCGCCAGCAGCCAAGATCCCGTTATTCGGAGGGAAAACGAGCAGTACTTC. J is TRBJ2-7 and V is TRBV4-3, with D perhaps matching TRBD2 (6 bases). Looked up from germline, CDR1 is LGHNA and CDR2 is YSLEER. The length of the CDR3 is 17 residues. The ends were cut back, 0 bases at V and 5 bases at J, with 20 bases in the middle.

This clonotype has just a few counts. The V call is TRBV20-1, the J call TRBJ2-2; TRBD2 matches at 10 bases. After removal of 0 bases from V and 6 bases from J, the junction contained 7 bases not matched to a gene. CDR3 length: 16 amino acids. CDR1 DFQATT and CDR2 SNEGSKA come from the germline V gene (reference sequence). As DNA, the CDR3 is TGCAGTGCTAGAGATACGCTAGCGGGAGCGCCCGGGGAGCTGTTTTTT. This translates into CSARDTLAGAPGELFF.

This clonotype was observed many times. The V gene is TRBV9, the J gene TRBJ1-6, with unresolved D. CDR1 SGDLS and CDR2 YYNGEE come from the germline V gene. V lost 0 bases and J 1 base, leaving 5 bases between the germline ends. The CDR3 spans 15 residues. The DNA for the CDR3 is TGTGCCAGCAGCGTAGGGGCTTCCTATAATTCACCCCTCCACTTT. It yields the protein CASSVGASYNSPLHF.

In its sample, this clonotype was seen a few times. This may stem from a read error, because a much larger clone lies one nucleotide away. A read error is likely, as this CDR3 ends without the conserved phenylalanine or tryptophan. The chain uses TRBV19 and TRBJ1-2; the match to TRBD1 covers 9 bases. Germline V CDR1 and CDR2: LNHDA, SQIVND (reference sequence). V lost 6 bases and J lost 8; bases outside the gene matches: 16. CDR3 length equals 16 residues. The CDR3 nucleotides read TGTGCCAGTAGATTACTCCCGGGACAGGGCTTTGGCGGCTACACCTCC. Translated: CASRLLPGQGFGGYTS.

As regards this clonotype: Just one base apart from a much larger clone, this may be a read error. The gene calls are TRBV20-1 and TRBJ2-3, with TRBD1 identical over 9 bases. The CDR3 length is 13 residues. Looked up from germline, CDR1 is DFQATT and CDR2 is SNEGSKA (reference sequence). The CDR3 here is CSVLGQGRDTRYF. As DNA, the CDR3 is TGCAGTGTTCTCGGACAGGGGAGAGATACGCGGTATTTT.

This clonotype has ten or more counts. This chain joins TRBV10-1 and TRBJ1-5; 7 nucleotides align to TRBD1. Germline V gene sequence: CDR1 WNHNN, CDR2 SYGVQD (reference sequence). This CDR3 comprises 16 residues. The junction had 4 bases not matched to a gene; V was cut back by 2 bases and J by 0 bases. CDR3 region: CASSEPQGYSNQPQHF. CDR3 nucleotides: TGCGCCAGCAGTGAGCCACAGGGGTATAGCAATCAGCCCCAGCATTTT.

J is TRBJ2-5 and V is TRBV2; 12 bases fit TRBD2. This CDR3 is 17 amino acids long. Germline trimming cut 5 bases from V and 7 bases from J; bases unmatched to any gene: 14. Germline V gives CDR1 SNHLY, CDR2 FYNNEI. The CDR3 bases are TGTGCCAGCAGTTATCAAGGACTAGCGGGATTGAGGGGGACCCAGTACTTC. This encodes CASSYQGLAGLRGTQYF.

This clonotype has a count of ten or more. CDR3 nucleotide sequence: TGTGCCACCAGCCGGGACAGGGTCGATCAGCCCCAGCATTTT. Translating gives CATSRDRVDQPQHF. V gene TRBV24-1 combines with J gene TRBJ1-5, with 9 bases aligning to TRBD1. Germline V lookup: CDR1 KGHDR, CDR2 SFDVKD. The ends lost 7 bases at V and 5 bases at J; junction bases unmatched: 5. The length of the CDR3 is 14 residues.

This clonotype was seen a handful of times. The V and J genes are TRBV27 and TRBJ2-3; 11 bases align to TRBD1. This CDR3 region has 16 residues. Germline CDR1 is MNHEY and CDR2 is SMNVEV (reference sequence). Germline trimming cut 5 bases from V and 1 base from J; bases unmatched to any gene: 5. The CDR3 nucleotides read TGTGCCAGCAGTACGGACAGGGGGCTGGGCACAGATACGCAGTATTTT. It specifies CASSTDRGLGTDTQYF.

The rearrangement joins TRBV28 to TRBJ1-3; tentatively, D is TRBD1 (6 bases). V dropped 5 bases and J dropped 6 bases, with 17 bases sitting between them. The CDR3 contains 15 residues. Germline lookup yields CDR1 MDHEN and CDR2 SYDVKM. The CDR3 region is CASSPPGTLKNTIYF. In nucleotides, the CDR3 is TGTGCCAGCAGTCCGCCCGGGACACTAAAAAACACCATATATTTT.

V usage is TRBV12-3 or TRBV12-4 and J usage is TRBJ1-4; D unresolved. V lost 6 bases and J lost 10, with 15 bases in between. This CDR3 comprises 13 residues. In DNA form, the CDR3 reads TGTGCCAGCAGCGCCCAGGCGGGTGGAAAACTGTTTTTT. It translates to CASSAQAGGKLFF.

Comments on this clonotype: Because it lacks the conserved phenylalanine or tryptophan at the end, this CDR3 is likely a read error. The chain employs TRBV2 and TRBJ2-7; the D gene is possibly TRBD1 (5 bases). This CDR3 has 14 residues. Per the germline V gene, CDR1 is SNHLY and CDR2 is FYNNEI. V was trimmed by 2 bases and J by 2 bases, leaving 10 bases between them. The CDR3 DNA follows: TGTGCCAGCAGTGAAAGGGGTTTCACCTACGAGCAGTACTCC. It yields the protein CASSERGFTYEQYS.

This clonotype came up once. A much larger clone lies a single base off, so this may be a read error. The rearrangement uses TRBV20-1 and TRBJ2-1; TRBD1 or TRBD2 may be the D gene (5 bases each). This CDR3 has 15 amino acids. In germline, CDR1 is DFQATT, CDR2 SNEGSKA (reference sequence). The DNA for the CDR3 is TGCAGTACTAGAGAAGTTGCAAAAGGGACGAATGAGCAGTTCTTC. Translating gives CSTREVAKGTNEQFF.

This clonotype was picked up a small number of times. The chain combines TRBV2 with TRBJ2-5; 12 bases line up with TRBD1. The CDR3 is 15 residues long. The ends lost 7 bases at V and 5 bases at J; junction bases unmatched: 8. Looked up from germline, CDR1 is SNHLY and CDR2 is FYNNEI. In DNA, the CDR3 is TGTGCCAGCACCAGAGCCGGGACAGGGGGCGAGACCCAGTACTTC. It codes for CASTRAGTGGETQYF.

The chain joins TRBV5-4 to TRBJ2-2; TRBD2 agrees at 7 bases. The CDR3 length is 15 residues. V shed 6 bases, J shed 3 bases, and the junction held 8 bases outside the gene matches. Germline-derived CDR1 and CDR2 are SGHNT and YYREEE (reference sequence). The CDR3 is CASNPSRGDTGELFF. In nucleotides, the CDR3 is TGTGCCAGCAACCCCTCTCGGGGGGACACCGGGGAGCTGTTTTTT.

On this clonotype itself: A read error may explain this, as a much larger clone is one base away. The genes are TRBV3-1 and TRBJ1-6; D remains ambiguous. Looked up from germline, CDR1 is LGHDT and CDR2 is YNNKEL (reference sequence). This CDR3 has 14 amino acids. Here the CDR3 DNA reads TGTGCCAGCAGCAAGAGCTCCTATAATTCACCCCTCAACTTT. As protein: CASSKSSYNSPLNF. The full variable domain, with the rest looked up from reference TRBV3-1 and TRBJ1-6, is DTAVSQTPKYLVTQMGNDKSIKCEQNLGHDTMYWYKQDSKKFLKIMFSYNNKELIINETVPNRFSPKSPDKAHLNLHINSLELGDSAVYFCASSKSSYNSPLNFGNGTRLTVT.

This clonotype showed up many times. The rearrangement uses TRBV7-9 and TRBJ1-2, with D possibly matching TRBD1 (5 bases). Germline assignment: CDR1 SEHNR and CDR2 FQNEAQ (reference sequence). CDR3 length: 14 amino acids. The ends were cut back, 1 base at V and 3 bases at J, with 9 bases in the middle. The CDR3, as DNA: TGTGCCAGCAGCTTAGGTGGGGACTACTATGGCTACACCTTC. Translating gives CASSLGGDYYGYTF. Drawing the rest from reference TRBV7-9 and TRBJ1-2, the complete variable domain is DTGVSQNPRHKITKRGQNVTFRCDPISEHNRLYWYRQTLGQGPEFLTYFQNEAQLEKSRLLSDRFSAERPKGSFSTLEIQRTEQGDSAMYLCASSLGGDYYGYTFGSGTRLTVV.

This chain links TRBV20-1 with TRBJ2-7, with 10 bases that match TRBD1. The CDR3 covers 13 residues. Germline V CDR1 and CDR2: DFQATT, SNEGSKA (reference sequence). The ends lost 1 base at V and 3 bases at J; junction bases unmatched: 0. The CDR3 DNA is TGCAGTGCTAGAGGGGACAGGGGCTACGAGCAGTACTTC. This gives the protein CSARGDRGYEQYF.

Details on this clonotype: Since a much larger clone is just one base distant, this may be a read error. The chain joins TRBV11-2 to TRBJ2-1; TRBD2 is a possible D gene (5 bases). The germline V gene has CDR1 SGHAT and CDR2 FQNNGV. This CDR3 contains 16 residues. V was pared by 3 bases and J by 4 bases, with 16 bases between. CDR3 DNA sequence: TGTGCCAGCAGCTTCTCAGGACTGGCTGGGTACAATGAGCAGTTCTTC. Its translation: CASSFSGLAGYNEQFF.

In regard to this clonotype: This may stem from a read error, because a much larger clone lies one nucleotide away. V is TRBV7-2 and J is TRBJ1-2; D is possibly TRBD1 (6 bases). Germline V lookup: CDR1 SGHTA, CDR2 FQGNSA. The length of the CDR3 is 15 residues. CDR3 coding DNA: TGTGCCAGCAGCTTAGGGGGGGGGCAAGGGTATGGCTACTCCTTC. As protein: CASSLGGGQGYGYSF.

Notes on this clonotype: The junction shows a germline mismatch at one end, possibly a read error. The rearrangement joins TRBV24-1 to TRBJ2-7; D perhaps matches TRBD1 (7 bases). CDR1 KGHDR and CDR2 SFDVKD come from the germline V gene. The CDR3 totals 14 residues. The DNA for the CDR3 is TGTGCCACCAGTGGACAGGGCCCTTGGGGGGAGCTGTACTTC. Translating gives CATSGQGPWGELYF.